This T cell receptor (beta chain) was sequenced for a study of beta chain features in type 1 diabetes listed by TCRdb under 2018. Background for the entire study: No differences in mean age, gender distribution, total cell number or subset yield were found between patients and healthy donors. Whereas all 28 donors provided naive and central memory subsets, regulatory and stem cell-like memory subsets were isolated from just 8 patients and roughly eight healthy donors. The study compared TCRB repertoires of sorted circulating CD4+ T cell subsets between recently diagnosed type 1 diabetes patients and matched healthy donors. A total of 90 million to 140 million sorted cells were examined across all samples, and RNA yield correlated strongly with the number of cells per subset. General study outcomes and caveats: Because small numbers of individuals were included in the HLA sub-analyses, any influence of HLA type on TCRB rearrangement was left unresolved. The naive, central memory and regulatory TCRB repertoires appeared to resemble one another more closely among patients than among healthy donors. At VDJ recombination sites, patients with type 1 diabetes made fewer insertions and deleted more nucleotides, a pattern implying thymic rearrangement abnormalities. Because cDNA was sequenced instead of genomic DNA, highly expressing activated cells could be over-represented, though the groups showed no difference in activation or CD3 levels. A moderate but significant shortening of TCRB CDR3 length was observed in type 1 diabetes patients in all four CD4+ subsets. Shorter templates might be favored by PCR, yet because patient and control samples were amplified and corrected together, any such skew would affect both groups equally.

The germline V gene encodes CDR1 MNHEY and CDR2 SMNVEV (reference sequence). The CDR3 measures 17 amino acids from cysteine to phenylalanine. The entry retains the CDR3 DNA only, 51 bases that are in frame from base 1. V loses 6 bases, J loses 4 bases, and the germline ends lie 25 bases apart. This clone was seen more than once but under ten times. Its antigen has not been determined. Base qualities were left out, and no much larger clone turns up one base away. The High Capacity cDNA Reverse Transcription Kit was used to reverse transcribe all of the isolated RNA, meaning that expressed TCRB transcripts were what got sequenced. Deep immunoSEQ sequencing was performed on naive, central memory and regulatory T cell samples, with an average of roughly 3.3 million total reads per sample. Sorted cells were lysed in RLT buffer and RNA was extracted with DNase-treated RNeasy Micro or Mini kits, depending on cell number. Each cell subset was processed on its own to prevent cross-contamination, while patient and healthy donor samples were processed together. TCRB sequences were amplified from cDNA with the immunoSEQ multiplex PCR, producing 87-bp fragments spanning the CDR3 region. Sequencing of the amplicons was done on the Illumina HiSeq platform. As for the authors' bioinformatics: PCR bias was corrected computationally using synthetic template baselines, and reads within Hamming distance 2 were collapsed, with unmergeable singletons discarded. Reads were aligned against IMGT so that V, D and J genes, CDR3 length and insertions or deletions at six rearrangement sites could be assigned. Within each subset, clonotype counts were normalized to sorted cell number, after which true diversity and Gini coefficients were computed with the tcR R package. The overlap coefficient, calculated on TCRB nucleotide sequences, was used to measure repertoire sharing. Out-of-frame TCRB sequences from naive cells were analyzed as a proxy for the pre-selection repertoire. TCRdb carries this immuneACCESS record with in-frame sequences only. Its versions omit some clonotypes, under half of them owing to an unresolved V gene in the studies checked, with the rest unexplained. The DNA gave D and trimming, while V, J and clone size come from that table. The sample profile shows approximately 200,000 clones; over 7.5% of them were found once. In total, the top ten clones hold 0.034% of the sample.

Each donor gave one peripheral blood draw, averaging around 0.11 L, which was collected into heparinised tubes. Using a panel that included CD45RO, CCR7, CD25, CD127, CD95 and CD27, naive, central memory, regulatory and stem cell-like memory CD4+ T cells were sorted on a BD FACSAria II. All sorted populations exceeded 95% purity. Right away, PBMCs were isolated by Lymphoprep density gradient centrifugation and were stained directly, with no culture step. Samples were stained and sorted in pairs, with one healthy donor and one patient per experiment, so that batch effects were minimized. The chain was built from TRBV27 and TRBJ2-7; TRBD2 is possibly the D segment (7 matching bases). Sequenced input: naive CD4+ T cells from blood. What the cell subset or site label conveys for this sample: true naive CD4+ T cells. This TCR was recovered from a woman under 30 in good health. CDR3 loop: CASSVGGLSRKIYEQYF. The nucleotides are TGTGCCAGCAGCGTCGGGGGGCTAAGCCGTAAGATTTACGAGCAGTACTTC.